This TCR beta chain was profiled in a study of radiotherapy plus CTLA-4 blockade in lung cancer. Study-level information: Objective responses were documented in around 19% of patients, with disease control in roughly 34%.

V was clipped by 6 bases and J by 0 bases, with 15 bases between them. Germline V lookup: CDR1 WSHSY, CDR2 SAAADI. The CDR3 spans 16 residues. Comments on this clone: Antigen: not known.

Method: immunoSEQ multiplex PCR; TCRdb's copy keeps in-frame clones and lacks some. The data contain 70,000 to 100,000 clones, around 85% of them singletons. Participants had chemo-refractory metastatic non-small-cell lung cancer and were treated with focal radiation plus ipilimumab CTLA-4 blockade. General study findings and limits: Radiotherapy with ipilimumab was followed by blood expansion of tumor-derived clones. Reportedly, early blood T cell clone dynamics best predicted response, with interferon-beta.

This clonotype was obtained from a human donor with non-small cell lung cancer who had a partial response to radiotherapy plus ipilimumab. Sequenced here: peripheral blood, sampled from a patient treated with radiotherapy plus ipilimumab. This chain joins TRBV10-2 and TRBJ2-1; D perhaps matches TRBD2 (5 bases). This CDR3 reads CASRPSLAGSYNEQFF. The CDR3 nucleotides are TGCGCCAGCAGACCCTCTCTCGCGGGCTCCTACAATGAGCAGTTCTTC.